A selection of T cell receptor beta chains follows, all from one sample in a study of T-cell memory formation after mild COVID-19. TCRdb reanalysed the 5' RACE reads using MiXCR and keeps one entry per CDR3 protein. The sample includes a few hundred thousand distinct CDR3 sequences, roughly 14% of them seen just once. The sequenced sample was PBMCs or a T cell subset sorted from them (not recorded which). All receptors derive from a man aged 18-30 years who had mild COVID-19 (a few samples of this study predate the infection). Cell type and time point are not known. Each CDR3 is given without its conserved first and last residue. The order of the fields is J gene, CDR3 length, clone size, V gene, CDR3 protein. Size is stated for part of the rows, as once, few or many counts, or as a class when the clone is expanded.

J: TRBJ1-1; length: 11; size: many; V: TRBV5-1; CDR3: ASSFTGETEAF
J: TRBJ1-2; length: 11; size: -; V: TRBV6-5; CDR3: ASSWDRIDGYT
J: TRBJ2-5; length: 11; size: once; V: TRBV29-1; CDR3: SAEASGQETQY
J: TRBJ2-4; length: 12; size: many; V: TRBV20-1; CDR3: SARDQRQKNIQY
J: TRBJ1-1; length: 12; size: -; V: TRBV11-2; CDR3: ASSLTGDSTEAF
J: TRBJ2-7; length: 9; size: few; V: TRBV19; CDR3: ASSDDYEQY
J: TRBJ1-6; length: 14; size: -; V: TRBV4-3; CDR3: ASSQEQGIVGSPLH
J: TRBJ2-5; length: 16; size: -; V: TRBV5-5; CDR3: ASSLGPSGTGLQETQY
J: TRBJ2-3; length: 11; size: few; V: TRBV4-1; CDR3: ASSRNLFDTQY
J: TRBJ2-3; length: 14; size: few; V: TRBV5-1; CDR3: ASSPRGVGYTDTQY
J: TRBJ1-1; length: 13; size: few; V: TRBV20-1; CDR3: SARDWEGLNTEAF
J: TRBJ1-2; length: 11; size: few; V: TRBV10-1; CDR3: ASSGNNLDGYT
J: TRBJ1-1; length: 9; size: few; V: TRBV6-2/TRBV6-3; CDR3: ASRQGTEAF
J: TRBJ2-2; length: 13; size: -; V: TRBV12-3/TRBV12-4; CDR3: ASSQGQAVSGELF
J: TRBJ2-5; length: 12; size: -; V: TRBV12-3/TRBV12-4; CDR3: ASSWRTGGETQY
J: TRBJ2-1; length: 15; size: many; V: TRBV7-8; CDR3: ASSLEGLAHPRNEQF
J: TRBJ2-1; length: 13; size: -; V: TRBV6-2/TRBV6-3; CDR3: ASSPQGVRYNEQF
J: TRBJ1-2; length: 14; size: -; V: TRBV18; CDR3: ASSPATALQGYGYT
J: TRBJ1-3; length: 13; size: -; V: TRBV5-1; CDR3: ASSSGHFSGNTIY
J: TRBJ1-1; length: 11; size: -; V: TRBV2; CDR3: ASNSQVNTEAF
J: TRBJ2-1; length: 14; size: many; V: TRBV3-1; CDR3: ASSQDSPPTYNEQF
J: TRBJ1-5; length: 11; size: few; V: TRBV19; CDR3: ASSPPRGQPQH
J: TRBJ1-1; length: 12; size: -; V: TRBV6-5; CDR3: ASRQDRTNTEAF
J: TRBJ2-5; length: 14; size: -; V: TRBV6-5; CDR3: ASSYLGVGGLATQY